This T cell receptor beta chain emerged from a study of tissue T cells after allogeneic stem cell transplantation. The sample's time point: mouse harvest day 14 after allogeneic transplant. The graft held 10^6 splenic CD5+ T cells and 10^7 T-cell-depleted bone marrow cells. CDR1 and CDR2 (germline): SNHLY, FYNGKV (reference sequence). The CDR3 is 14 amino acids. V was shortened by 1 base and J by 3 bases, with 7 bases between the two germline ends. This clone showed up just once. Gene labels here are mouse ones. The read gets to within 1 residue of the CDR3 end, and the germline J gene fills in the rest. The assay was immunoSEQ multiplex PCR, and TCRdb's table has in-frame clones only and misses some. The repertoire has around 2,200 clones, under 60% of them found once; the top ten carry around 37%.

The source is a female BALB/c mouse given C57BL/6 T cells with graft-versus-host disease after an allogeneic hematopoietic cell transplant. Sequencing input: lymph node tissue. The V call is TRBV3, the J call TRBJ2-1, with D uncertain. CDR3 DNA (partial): TGTGCCAGCAGCTTAGGTCAGGCCTATGCTGAGCAGTTC. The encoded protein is CASSLGQAYAEQF. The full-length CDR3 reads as CASSLGQAYAEQFF.